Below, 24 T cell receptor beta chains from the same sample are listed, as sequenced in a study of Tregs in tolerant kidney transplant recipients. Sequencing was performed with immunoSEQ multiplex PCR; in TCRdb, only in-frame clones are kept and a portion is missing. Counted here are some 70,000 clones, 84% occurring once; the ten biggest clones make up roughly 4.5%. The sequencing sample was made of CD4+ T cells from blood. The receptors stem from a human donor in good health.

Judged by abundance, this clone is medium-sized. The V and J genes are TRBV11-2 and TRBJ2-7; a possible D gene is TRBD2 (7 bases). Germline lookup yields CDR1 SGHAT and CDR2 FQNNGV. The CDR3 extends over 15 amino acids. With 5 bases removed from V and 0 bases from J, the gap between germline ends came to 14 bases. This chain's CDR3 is CASSRAAGASYEQYF. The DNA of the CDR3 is TGTGCCAGCAGCCGAGCGGCGGGGGCCTCCTACGAGCAGTACTTC.

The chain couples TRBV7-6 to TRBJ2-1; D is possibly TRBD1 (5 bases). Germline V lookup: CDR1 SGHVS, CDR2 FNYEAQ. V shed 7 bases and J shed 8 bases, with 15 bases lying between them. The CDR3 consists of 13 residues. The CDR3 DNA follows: TGTGCCAGCACGCGACAGCCTAGGGATGAGCAGTTCTTC. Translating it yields CASTRQPRDEQFF.

The CDR3 reads CASSVTGEETQYF. The CDR3 coding sequence is TGTGCCAGCAGCGTTACAGGGGAAGAGACCCAGTACTTC. The V call is TRBV7-3, the J call TRBJ2-5; 7 bases are shared with TRBD1. The CDR3 sequence is 13 residues long. In germline, CDR1 is SGHTA, CDR2 FQGTGA. Unmatched junction bases numbered 3, after V lost 5 bases and J lost 3 bases.

The CDR3 DNA is TGTGCCATCAGTGTCTGGGGCCTCGAGCAGTACTTC. This encodes CAISVWGLEQYF. The chain uses TRBV10-3 and TRBJ2-7; possibly TRBD1 for D (5 bases). Germline CDR1 reads ENHRY; CDR2 reads SYGVKD. Trimming cost V 4 bases and J 6 bases, with 10 bases left between them. The CDR3 is made up of 12 amino acids.

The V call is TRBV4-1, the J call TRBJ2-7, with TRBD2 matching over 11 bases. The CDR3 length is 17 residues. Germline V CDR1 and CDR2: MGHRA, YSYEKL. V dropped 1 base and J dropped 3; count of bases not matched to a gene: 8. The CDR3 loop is CASSQGIVAGGYYEQYF. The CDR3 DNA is TGCGCCAGCAGCCAAGGAATCGTAGCGGGAGGGTACTACGAGCAGTACTTC.

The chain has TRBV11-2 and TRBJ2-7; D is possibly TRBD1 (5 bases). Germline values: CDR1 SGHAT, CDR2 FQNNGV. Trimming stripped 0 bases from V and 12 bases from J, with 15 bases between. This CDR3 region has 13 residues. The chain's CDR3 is CASSLEGAARAYF. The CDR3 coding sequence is TGTGCCAGCAGCTTAGAAGGGGCAGCCCGGGCGTACTTC.

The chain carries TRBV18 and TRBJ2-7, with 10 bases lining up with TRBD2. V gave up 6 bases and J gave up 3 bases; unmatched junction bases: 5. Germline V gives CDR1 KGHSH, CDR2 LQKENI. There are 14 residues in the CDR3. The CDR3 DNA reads TGTGCCAGCTCGCCGGGACTAGCGAGCTACGAGCAGTACTTC. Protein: CASSPGLASYEQYF.

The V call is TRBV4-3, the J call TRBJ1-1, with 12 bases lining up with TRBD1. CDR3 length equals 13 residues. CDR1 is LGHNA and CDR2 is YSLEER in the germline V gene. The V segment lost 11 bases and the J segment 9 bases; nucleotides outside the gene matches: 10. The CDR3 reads CAASSGTGGKAFF. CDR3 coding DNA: TGCGCCGCCAGCTCAGGGACAGGGGGCAAAGCTTTCTTT.

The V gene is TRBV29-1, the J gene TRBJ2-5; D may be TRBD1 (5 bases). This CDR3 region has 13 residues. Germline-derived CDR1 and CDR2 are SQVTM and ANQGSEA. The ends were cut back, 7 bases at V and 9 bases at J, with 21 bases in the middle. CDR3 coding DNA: TGCAGCGCTCGAAGGGAAGTGCAAGGGGCCCAGTACTTC. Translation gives CSARREVQGAQYF.

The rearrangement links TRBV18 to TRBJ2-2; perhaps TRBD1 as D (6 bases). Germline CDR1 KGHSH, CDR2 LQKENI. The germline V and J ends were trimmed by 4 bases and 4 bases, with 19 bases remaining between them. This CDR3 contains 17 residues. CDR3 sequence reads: CASSLAPRGQATGELFF. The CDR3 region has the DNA TGTGCCAGCTCACTAGCACCTCGGGGACAAGCCACCGGGGAGCTGTTTTTT.

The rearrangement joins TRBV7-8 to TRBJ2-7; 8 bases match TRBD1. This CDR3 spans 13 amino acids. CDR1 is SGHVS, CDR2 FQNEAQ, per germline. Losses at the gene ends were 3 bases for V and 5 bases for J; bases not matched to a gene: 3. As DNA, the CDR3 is TGTGCCAGCAGCTTGCACAGGGGGGACGAGCAGTACTTC. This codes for CASSLHRGDEQYF. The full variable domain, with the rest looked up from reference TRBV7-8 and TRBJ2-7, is GAGVSQSPRYKVAKRGQDVALRCDPISGHVSLFWYQQALGQGPEFLTYFQNEAQLDKSGLPSDRFFAERPEGSVSTLKIQRTQQEDSAVYLCASSLHRGDEQYFGPGTRLTVT.

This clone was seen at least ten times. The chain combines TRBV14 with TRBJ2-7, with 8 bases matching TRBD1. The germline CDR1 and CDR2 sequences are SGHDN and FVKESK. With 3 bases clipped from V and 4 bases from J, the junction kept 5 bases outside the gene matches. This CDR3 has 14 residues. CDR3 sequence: CASSQWTGMYEQYF. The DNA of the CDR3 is TGTGCCAGCAGCCAGTGGACAGGGATGTACGAGCAGTACTTC.

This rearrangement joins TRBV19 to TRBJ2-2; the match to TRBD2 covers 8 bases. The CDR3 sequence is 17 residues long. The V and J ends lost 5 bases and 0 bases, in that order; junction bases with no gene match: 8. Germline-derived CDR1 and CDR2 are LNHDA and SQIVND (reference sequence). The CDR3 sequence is CASSPTGLAPNTGELFF. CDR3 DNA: TGTGCCAGTAGTCCGACTGGACTAGCCCCGAACACCGGGGAGCTGTTTTTT.

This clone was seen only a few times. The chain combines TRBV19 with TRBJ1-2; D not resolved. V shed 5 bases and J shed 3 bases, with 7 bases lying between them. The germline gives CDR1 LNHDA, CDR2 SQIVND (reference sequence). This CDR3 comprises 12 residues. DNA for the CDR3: TGTGCCAGTAGTCCCACCGACTATGGCTACACCTTC. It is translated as CASSPTDYGYTF.

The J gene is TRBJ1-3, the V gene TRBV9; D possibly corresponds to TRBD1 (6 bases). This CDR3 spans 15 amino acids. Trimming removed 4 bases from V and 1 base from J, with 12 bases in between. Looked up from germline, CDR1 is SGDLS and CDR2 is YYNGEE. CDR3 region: CASSPQGPSGNTIYF. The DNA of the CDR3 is TGTGCCAGCAGCCCCCAGGGGCCGTCTGGAAACACCATATATTTT.

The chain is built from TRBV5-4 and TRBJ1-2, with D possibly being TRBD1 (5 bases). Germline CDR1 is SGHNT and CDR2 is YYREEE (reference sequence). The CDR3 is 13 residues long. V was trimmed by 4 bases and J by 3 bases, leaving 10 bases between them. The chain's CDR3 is CASSPARDYGYTF. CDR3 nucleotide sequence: TGTGCCAGCAGCCCCGCCAGGGACTATGGCTACACCTTC.

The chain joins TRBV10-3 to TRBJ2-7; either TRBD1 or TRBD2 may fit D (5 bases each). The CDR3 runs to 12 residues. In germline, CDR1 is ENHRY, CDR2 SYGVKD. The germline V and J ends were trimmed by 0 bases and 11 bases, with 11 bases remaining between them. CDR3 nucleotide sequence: TGTGCCATCAGTGAGTCGAGGGCAGGGAAGTACTTC. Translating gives CAISESRAGKYF.

CDR3 DNA sequence: TGTGCCAGTAGTGGGTTAGAGGGCTACACCTTC. Translation: CASSGLEGYTF. The rearrangement joins TRBV19 to TRBJ1-2; the D is unclear. CDR1 is LNHDA, CDR2 SQIVND, per germline (reference sequence). V dropped 5 bases and J dropped 8 bases, with 9 bases sitting between them. The CDR3 is made up of 11 amino acids.

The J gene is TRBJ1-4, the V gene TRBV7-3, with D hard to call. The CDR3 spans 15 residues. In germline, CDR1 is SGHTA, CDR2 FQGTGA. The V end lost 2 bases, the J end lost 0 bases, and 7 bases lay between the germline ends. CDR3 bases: TGTGCCAGCAGCTTAGAATCTGCAACTAATGAAAAACTGTTTTTT. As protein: CASSLESATNEKLFF.

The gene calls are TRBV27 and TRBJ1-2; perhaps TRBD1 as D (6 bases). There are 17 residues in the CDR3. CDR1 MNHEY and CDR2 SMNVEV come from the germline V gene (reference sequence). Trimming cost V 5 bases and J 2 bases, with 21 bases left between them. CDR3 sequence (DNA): TGTGCCAGCAGTCCGTATGCCCGGGGACAAGCAAACTATGGCTACACCTTC. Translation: CASSPYARGQANYGYTF.

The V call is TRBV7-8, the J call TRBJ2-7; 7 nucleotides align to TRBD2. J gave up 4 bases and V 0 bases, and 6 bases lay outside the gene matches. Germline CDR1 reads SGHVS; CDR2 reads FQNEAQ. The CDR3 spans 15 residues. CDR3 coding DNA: TGTGCCAGCAGCTTAGCAGGGACTACCTTATACGAGCAGTACTTC. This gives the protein CASSLAGTTLYEQYF.

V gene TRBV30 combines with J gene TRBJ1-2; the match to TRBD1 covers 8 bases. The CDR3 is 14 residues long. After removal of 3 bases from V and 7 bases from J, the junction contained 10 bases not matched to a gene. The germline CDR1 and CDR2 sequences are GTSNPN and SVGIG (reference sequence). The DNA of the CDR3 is TGTGCCTGGAGCGACGGACAGGGTGGCTTTGGCTACACCTTC. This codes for CAWSDGQGGFGYTF.

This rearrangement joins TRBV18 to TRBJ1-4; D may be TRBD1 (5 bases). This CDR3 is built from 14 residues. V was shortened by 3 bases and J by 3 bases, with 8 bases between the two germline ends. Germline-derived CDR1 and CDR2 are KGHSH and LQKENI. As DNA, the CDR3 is TGTGCCAGCTCACCGCAGGGAGCTAATGAAAAACTGTTTTTT. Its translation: CASSPQGANEKLFF.

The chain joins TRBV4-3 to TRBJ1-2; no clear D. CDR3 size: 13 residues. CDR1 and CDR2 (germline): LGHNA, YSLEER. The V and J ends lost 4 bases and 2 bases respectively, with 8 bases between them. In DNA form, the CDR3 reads TGCGCCAGCAGCCCCGTTGCAAACTATGGCTACACCTTC. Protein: CASSPVANYGYTF.